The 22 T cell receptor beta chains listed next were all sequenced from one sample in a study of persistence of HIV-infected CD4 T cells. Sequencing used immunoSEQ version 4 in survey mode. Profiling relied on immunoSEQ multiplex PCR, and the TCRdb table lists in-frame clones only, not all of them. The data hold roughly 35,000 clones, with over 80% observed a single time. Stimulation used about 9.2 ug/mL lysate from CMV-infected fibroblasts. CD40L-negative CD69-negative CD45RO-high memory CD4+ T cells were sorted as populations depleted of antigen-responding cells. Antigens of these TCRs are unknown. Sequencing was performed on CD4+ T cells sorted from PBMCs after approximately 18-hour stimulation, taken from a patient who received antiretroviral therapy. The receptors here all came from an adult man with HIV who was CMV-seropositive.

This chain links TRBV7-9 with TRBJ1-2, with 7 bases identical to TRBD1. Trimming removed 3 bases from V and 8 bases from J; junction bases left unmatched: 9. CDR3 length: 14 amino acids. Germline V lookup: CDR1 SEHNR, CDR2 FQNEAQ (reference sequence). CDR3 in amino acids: CASSFDREVEGYTF. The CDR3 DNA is TGTGCCAGCAGCTTCGACAGGGAAGTTGAAGGCTACACCTTC.

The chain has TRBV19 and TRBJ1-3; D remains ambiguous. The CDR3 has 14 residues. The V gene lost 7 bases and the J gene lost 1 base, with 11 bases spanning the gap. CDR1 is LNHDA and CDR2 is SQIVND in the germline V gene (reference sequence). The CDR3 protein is CASTHTDSGNTIYF. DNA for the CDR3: TGTGCCAGTACCCACACAGATTCTGGAAACACCATATATTTT.

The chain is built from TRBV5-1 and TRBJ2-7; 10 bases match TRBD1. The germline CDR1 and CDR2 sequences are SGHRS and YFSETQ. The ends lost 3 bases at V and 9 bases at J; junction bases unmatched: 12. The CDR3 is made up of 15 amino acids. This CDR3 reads CASSSGDRGPRVQYF. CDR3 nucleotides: TGCGCCAGCAGCTCCGGGGACAGGGGCCCTCGCGTGCAGTACTTC. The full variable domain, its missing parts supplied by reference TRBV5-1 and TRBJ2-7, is KAGVTQTPRYLIKTRGQQVTLSCSPISGHRSVSWYQQTPGQGLQFLFEYFSETQRNKGNFPGRFSGRQFSNSRSEMNVSTLELGDSALYLCASSSGDRGPRVQYFGPGTRLTVT.

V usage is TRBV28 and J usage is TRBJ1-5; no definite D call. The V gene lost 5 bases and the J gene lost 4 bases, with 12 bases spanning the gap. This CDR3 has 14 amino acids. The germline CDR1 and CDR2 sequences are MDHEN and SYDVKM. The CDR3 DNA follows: TGTGCCAGCAGTGGGGTAAACGCGAATCAGCCCCAGCATTTT. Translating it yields CASSGVNANQPQHF.

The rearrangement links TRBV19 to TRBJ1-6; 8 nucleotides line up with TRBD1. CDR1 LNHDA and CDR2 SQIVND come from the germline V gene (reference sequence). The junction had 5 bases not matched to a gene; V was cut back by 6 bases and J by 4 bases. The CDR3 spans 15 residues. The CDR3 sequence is CASRDRGEYNSPLHF. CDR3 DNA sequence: TGTGCCAGTAGAGACAGGGGAGAGTATAATTCACCCCTCCACTTT.

The CDR3, as DNA: TGTGCCAGCGGGAAGTCCCTTAATCAGCCCCAGCATTTT. This gives the protein CASGKSLNQPQHF. V and J are TRBV2 and TRBJ1-5; D remains ambiguous. The V end lost 8 bases, the J end lost 4 bases, and 12 bases lay between the germline ends. Germline CDR1 SNHLY, CDR2 FYNNEI. This CDR3 region has 13 residues.

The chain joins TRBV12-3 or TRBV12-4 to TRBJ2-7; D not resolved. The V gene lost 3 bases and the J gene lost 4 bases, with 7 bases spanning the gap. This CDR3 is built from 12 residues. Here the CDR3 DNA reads TGTGCCAGCAGTTTCAACTCTTACGAGCAGTACTTC. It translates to CASSFNSYEQYF.

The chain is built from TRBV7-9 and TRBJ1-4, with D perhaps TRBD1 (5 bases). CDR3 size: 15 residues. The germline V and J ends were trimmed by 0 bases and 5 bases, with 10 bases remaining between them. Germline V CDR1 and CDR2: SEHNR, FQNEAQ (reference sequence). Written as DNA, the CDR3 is TGTGCCAGCAGCTTAGCGCTGACAGACAATGAAAAACTGTTTTTT. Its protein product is CASSLALTDNEKLFF.

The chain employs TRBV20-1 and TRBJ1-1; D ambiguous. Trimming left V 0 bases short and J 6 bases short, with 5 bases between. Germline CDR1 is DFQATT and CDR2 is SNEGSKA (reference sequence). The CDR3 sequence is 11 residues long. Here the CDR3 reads CSARDPAEAFF. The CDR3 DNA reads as TGCAGTGCTAGAGACCCGGCTGAAGCTTTCTTT.

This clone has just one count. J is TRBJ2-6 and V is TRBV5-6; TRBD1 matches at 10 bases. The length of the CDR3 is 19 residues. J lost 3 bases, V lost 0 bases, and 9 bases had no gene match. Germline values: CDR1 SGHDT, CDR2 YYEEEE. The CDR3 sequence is CASSLARQGARGGANVLTF. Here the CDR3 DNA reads TGTGCCAGCAGCTTGGCTAGACAGGGGGCTCGAGGTGGGGCCAACGTCCTGACTTTC.

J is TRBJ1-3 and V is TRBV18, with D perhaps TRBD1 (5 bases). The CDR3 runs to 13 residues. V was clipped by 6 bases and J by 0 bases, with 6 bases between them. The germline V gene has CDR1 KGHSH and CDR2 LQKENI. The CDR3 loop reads CASSGDSGNTIYF. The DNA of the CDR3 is TGTGCCAGCTCGGGGGACTCTGGAAACACCATATATTTT.

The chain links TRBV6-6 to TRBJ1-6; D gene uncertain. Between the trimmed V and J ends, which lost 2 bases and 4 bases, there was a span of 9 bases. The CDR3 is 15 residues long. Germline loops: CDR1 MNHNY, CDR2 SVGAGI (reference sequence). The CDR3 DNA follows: TGTGCCAGCAGTTACACCCAAACATATAATTCACCCCTCCACTTT. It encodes CASSYTQTYNSPLHF.

The CDR3: CASSPKGGLTNEKLFF. The CDR3 coding sequence is TGTGCCAGCAGTCCCAAGGGGGGCCTAACTAATGAAAAACTGTTTTTT. V gene TRBV27 combines with J gene TRBJ1-4; D is perhaps TRBD1 (6 bases). The V and J ends lost 5 bases and 1 base respectively, with 14 bases between them. The CDR3 is made up of 16 amino acids. The V gene's germline CDR1 is MNHEY and CDR2 SMNVEV (reference sequence).

CDR3 sequence reads: CASSIARVNTGELFF. The CDR3 DNA follows: TGTGCCAGTAGTATAGCCAGGGTGAACACCGGGGAGCTGTTTTTT. The chain uses TRBV19 and TRBJ2-2, with a possible D match to TRBD1 (5 bases). Germline CDR1 reads LNHDA; CDR2 reads SQIVND (reference sequence). The CDR3 extends over 15 amino acids. V shed 1 base and J shed 1 base, with 7 bases lying between them. The full variable domain, completed using reference TRBV19 and TRBJ2-2, is DGGITQSPKYLFRKEGQNVTLSCEQNLNHDAMYWYRQDPGQGLRLIYYSQIVNDFQKGDIAEGYSVSREKKESFPLTVTSAQKNPTAFYLCASSIARVNTGELFFGEGSRLTVL.

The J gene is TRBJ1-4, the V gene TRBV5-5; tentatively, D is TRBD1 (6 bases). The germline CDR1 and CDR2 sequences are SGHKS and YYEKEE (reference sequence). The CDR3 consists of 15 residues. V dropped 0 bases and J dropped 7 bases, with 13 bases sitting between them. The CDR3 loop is CASSLGRGFSEKLFF. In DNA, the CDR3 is TGTGCCAGCAGCTTGGGCAGGGGATTTTCTGAAAAACTGTTTTTT.

The CDR3 spells CASSLEPRSEQYF. CDR3 nucleotides: TGTGCCAGCAGCTTAGAGCCCCGATCCGAGCAGTACTTC. The chain combines TRBV7-9 with TRBJ2-7; D ambiguous. Trimming removed 1 base at V and 6 bases at J, with 10 bases between. The CDR3 covers 13 residues. Per the germline V gene, CDR1 is SEHNR and CDR2 is FQNEAQ (reference sequence).

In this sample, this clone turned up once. The CDR3 sequence is CASSLGAGSPGEQYF. In DNA form, the CDR3 reads TGCGCCAGCAGCTTGGGAGCGGGGTCGCCCGGGGAGCAGTACTTC. The chain uses TRBV5-1 and TRBJ2-7, with 7 nucleotides matching TRBD2. The CDR3 covers 15 residues. Trimming took 0 bases from V and 7 from J; bases not matched to a gene: 10. The germline V gene encodes CDR1 SGHRS and CDR2 YFSETQ. Together with reference TRBV5-1 and TRBJ2-7, the CDR3 gives the full variable domain: KAGVTQTPRYLIKTRGQQVTLSCSPISGHRSVSWYQQTPGQGLQFLFEYFSETQRNKGNFPGRFSGRQFSNSRSEMNVSTLELGDSALYLCASSLGAGSPGEQYFGPGTRLTVT.

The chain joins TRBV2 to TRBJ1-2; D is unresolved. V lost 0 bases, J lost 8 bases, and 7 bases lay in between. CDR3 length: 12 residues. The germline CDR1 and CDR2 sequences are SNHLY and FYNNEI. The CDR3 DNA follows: TGTGCCAGCAGTGAAGCGAGAGAGGGCTACACCTTC. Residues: CASSEAREGYTF.

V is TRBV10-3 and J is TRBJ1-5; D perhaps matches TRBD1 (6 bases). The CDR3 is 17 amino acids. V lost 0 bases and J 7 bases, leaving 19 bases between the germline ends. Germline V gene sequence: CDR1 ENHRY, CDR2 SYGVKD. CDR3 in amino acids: CAISESPPGPTGQPQHF. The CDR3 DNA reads TGTGCCATCAGTGAGTCTCCTCCGGGACCCACAGGGCAGCCCCAGCATTTT.

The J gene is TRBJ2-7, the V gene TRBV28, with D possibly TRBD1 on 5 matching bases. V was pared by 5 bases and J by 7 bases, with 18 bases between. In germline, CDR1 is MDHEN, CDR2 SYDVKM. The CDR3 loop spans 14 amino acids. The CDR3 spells CASSHTQGAWEQYF. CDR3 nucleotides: TGTGCCAGCAGTCATACCCAGGGCGCATGGGAGCAGTACTTC.

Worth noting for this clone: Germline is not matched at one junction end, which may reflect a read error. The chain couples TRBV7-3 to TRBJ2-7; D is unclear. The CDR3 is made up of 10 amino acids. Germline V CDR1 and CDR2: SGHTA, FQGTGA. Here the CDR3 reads CASSSDEQYF. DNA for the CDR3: TGTGCCAGCAGCTCCGACGAGCAGTACTTC.

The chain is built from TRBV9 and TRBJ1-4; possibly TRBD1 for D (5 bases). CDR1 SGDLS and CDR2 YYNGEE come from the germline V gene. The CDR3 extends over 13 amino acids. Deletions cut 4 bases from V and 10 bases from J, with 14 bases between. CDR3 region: CASSPLAGPKLFF. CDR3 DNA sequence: TGTGCCAGCAGCCCGTTAGCGGGACCAAAACTGTTTTTT.